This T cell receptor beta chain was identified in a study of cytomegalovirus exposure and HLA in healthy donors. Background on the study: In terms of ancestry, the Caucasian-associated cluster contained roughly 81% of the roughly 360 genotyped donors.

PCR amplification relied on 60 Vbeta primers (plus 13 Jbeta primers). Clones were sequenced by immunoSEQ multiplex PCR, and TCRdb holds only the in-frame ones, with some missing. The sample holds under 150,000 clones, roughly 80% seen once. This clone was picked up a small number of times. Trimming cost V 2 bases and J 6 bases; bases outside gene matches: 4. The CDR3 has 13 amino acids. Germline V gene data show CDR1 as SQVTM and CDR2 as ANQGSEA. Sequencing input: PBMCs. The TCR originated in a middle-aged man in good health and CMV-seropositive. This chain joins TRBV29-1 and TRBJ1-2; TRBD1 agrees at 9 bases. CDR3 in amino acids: CSVERQGVDGYTF. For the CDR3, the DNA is TGCAGCGTTGAAAGACAGGGGGTGGATGGCTACACCTTC.